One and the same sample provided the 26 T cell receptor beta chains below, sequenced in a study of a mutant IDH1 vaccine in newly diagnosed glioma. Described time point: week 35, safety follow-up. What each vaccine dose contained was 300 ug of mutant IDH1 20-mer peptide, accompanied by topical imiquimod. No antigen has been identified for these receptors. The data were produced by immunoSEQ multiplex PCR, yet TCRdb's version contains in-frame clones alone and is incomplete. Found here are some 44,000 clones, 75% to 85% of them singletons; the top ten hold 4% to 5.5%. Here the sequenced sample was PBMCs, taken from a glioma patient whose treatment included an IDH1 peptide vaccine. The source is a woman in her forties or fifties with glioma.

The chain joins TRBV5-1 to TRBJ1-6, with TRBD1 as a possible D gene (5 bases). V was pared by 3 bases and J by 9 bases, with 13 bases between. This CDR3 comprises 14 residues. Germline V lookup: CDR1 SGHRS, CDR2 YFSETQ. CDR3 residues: CASSWATRGSPLHF. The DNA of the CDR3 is TGCGCCAGCAGCTGGGCGACTAGGGGTTCACCCCTCCACTTT.

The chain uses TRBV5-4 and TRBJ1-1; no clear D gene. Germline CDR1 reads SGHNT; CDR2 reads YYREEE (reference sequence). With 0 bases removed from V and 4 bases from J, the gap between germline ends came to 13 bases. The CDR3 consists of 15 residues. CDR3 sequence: CASSLETPRATEAFF. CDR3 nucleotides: TGTGCCAGCAGCTTGGAAACACCCCGGGCCACTGAAGCTTTCTTT.

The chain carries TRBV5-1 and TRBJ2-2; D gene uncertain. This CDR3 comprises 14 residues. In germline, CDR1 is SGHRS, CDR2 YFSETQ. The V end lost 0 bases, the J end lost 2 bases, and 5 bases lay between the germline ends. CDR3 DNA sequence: TGCGCCAGCAGCTTGGCGGGCAACACCGGGGAGCTGTTTTTT. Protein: CASSLAGNTGELFF.

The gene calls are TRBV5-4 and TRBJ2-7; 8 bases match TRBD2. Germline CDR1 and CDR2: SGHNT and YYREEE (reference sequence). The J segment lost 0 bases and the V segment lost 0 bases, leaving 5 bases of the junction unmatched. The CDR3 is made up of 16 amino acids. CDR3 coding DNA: TGTGCCAGCAGCTTGGAACGGGGGGGCCCCTCCTACGAGCAGTACTTC. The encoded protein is CASSLERGGPSYEQYF.

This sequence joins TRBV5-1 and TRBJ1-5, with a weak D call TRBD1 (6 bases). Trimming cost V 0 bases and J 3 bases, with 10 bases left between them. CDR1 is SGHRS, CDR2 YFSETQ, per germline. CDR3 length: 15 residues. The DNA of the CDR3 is TGCGCCAGCAGCTTGGGGCAGGGGTTCAATCAGCCCCAGCATTTT. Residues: CASSLGQGFNQPQHF.

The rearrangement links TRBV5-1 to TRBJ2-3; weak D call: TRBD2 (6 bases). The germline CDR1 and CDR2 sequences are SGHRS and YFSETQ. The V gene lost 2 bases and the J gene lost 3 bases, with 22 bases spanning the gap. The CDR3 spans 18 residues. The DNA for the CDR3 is TGCGCCAGCAGCTTACGGGAGAACCTAAAAGAGGGGACAGATACGCAGTATTTT. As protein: CASSLRENLKEGTDTQYF.

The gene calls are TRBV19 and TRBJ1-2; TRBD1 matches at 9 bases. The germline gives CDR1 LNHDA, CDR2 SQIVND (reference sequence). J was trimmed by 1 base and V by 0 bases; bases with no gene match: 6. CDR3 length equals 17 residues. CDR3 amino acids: CASSIDPGTGLNYGYTF. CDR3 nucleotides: TGTGCCAGTAGTATAGATCCCGGGACAGGGCTTAACTATGGCTACACCTTC.

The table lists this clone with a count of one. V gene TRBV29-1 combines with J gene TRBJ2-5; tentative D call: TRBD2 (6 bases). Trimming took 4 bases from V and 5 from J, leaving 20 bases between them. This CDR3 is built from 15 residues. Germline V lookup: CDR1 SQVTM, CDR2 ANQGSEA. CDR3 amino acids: CSVVPLGEVQETQYF. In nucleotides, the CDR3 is TGCAGCGTTGTACCCCTCGGGGAGGTCCAGGAGACCCAGTACTTC.

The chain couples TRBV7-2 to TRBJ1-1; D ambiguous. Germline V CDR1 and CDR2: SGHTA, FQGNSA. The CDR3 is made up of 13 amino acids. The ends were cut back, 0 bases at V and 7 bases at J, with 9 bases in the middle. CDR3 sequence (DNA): TGTGCCAGCAGCTTAGCGCAACAGAATGAAGCTTTCTTT. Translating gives CASSLAQQNEAFF.

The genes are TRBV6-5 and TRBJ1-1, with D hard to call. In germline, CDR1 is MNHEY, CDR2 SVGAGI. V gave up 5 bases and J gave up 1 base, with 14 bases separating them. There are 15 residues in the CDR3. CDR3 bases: TGTGCCAGCAGTCGCCCGCGACACCCGAACACTGAAGCTTTCTTT. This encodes CASSRPRHPNTEAFF.

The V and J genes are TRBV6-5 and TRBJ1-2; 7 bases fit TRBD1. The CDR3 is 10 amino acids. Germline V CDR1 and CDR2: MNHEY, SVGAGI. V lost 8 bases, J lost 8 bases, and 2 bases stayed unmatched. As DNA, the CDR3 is TGTGCCAGCCCAGGGGGGGGCTACACCTTC. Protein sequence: CASPGGGYTF.

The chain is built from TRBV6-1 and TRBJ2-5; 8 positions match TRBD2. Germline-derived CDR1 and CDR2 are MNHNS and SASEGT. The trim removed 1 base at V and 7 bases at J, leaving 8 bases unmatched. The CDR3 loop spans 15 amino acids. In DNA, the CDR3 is TGTGCCAGCAGTGAAGTTGTCAGCGGGGGAGGGACCCAGTACTTC. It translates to CASSEVVSGGGTQYF.

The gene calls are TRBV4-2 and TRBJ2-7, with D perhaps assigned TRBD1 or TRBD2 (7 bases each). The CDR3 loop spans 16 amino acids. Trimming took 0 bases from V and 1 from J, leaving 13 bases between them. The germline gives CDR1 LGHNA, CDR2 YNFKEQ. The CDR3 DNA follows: TGTGCCAGCAGCCAAGATTCAGGGGGGGGTTCCTACGAGCAGTACTTC. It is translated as CASSQDSGGGSYEQYF.

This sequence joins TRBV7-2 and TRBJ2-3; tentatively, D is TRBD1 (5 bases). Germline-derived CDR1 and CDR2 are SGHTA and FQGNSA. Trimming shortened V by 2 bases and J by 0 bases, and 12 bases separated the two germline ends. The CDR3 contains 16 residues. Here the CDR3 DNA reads TGTGCCAGCAGCTTACTGGGGCAGGGCAGCACAGATACGCAGTATTTT. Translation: CASSLLGQGSTDTQYF.

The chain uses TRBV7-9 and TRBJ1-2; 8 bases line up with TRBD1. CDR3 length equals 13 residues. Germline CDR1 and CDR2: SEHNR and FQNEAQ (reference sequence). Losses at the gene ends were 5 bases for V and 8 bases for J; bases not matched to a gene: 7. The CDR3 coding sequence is TGTGCCAGCAGCGCTACCGGGACAGGCGGCTACACCTTC. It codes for CASSATGTGGYTF. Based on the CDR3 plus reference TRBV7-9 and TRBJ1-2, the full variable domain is DTGVSQNPRHKITKRGQNVTFRCDPISEHNRLYWYRQTLGQGPEFLTYFQNEAQLEKSRLLSDRFSAERPKGSFSTLEIQRTEQGDSAMYLCASSATGTGGYTFGSGTRLTVV.

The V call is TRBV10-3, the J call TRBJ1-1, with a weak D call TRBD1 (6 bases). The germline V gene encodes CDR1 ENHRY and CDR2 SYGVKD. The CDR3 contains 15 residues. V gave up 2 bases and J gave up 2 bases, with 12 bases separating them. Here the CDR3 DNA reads TGTGCCATCAGTGAGAGAGGACAGCCAAACACTGAAGCTTTCTTT. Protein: CAISERGQPNTEAFF.

CDR3 sequence (DNA): TGTGCCAGCAGCTTATTCGGGGGGACTAGCGAAACCCTTTCCTACGAGCAGTACTTC. Amino acids: CASSLFGGTSETLSYEQYF. The chain has TRBV5-6 and TRBJ2-7; the match to TRBD2 covers 10 bases. The CDR3 is 19 residues long. In germline, CDR1 is SGHDT, CDR2 YYEEEE. V shed 2 bases and J 1 base; nucleotides not matched to a gene: 15.

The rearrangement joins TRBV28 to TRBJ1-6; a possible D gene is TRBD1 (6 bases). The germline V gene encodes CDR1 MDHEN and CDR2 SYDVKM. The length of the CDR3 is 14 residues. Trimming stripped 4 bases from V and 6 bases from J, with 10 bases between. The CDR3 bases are TGTGCCAGCAGTTCGGGGACACCTAATTCACCCCTCCACTTT. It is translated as CASSSGTPNSPLHF.

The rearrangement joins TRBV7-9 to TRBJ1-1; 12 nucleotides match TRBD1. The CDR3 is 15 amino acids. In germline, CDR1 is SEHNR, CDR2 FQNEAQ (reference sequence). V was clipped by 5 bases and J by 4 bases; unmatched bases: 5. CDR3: CASSQGQGASTEAFF. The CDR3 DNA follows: TGTGCCAGCAGCCAGGGACAGGGGGCGAGCACTGAAGCTTTCTTT. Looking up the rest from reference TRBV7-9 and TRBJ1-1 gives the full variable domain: DTGVSQNPRHKITKRGQNVTFRCDPISEHNRLYWYRQTLGQGPEFLTYFQNEAQLEKSRLLSDRFSAERPKGSFSTLEIQRTEQGDSAMYLCASSQGQGASTEAFFGQGTRLTVV.

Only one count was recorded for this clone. CDR3 coding DNA: TGCAGCGTTGAATGGACCCAAGAGACCCAGTACTTC. Protein: CSVEWTQETQYF. The chain is built from TRBV29-1 and TRBJ2-5; no clear D. The CDR3 loop spans 12 amino acids. Germline CDR1 and CDR2: SQVTM and ANQGSEA. Trimming left V 2 bases short and J 1 base short, with 5 bases between.

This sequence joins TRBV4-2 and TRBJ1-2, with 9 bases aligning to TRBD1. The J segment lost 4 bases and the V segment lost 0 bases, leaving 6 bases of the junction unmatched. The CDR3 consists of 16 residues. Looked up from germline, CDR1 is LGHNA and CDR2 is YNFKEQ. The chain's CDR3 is CASSQDLTGGTYGYTF. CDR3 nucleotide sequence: TGTGCCAGCAGCCAAGATTTGACAGGGGGGACCTATGGCTACACCTTC.

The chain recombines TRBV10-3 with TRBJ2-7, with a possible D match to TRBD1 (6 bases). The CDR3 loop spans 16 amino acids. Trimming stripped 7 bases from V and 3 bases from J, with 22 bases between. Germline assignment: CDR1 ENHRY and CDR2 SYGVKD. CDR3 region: CAITWVIRDKDYEQYF. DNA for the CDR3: TGTGCCATCACCTGGGTTATACGGGACAAAGACTACGAGCAGTACTTC.

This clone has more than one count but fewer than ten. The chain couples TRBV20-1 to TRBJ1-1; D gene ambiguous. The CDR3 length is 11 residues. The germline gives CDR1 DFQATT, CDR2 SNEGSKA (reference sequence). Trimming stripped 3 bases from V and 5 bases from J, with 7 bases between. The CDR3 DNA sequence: TGCAGTGCTAGTACAGTTACTGAAGCTTTCTTT. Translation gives CSASTVTEAFF.

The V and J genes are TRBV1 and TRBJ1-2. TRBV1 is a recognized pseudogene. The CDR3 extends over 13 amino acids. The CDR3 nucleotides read TGCACCAGCAGCCCCTGCCTTGATTGTGGCTACACCTTC. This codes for CTSSPCLDCGYTF.

CDR3 bases: TGTGCCAGCGGCTGGGGTGCAACTAATGAAAAACTGTTTTTT. Its protein is CASGWGATNEKLFF. This sequence joins TRBV7-9 and TRBJ1-4, with unresolved D. Germline V lookup: CDR1 SEHNR, CDR2 FQNEAQ (reference sequence). With 8 bases removed from V and 0 bases from J, the gap between germline ends came to 10 bases. The CDR3 extends over 14 amino acids.

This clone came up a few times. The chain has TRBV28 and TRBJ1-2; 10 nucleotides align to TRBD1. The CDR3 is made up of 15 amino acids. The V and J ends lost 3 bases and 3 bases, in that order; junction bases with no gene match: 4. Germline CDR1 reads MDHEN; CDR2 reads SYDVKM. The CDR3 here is CASSLTGGEHYGYTF. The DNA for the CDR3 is TGTGCCAGCAGTTTGACAGGGGGCGAGCACTATGGCTACACCTTC.